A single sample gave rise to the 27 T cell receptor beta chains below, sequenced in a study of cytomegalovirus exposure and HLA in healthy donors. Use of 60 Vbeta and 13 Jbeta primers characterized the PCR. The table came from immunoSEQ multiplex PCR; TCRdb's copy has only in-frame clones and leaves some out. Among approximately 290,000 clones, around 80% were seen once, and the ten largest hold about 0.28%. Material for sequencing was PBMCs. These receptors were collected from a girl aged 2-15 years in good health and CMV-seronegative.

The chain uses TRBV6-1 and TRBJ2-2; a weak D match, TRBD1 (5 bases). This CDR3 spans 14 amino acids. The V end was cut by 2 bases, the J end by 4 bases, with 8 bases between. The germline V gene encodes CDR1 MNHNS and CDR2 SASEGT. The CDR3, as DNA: TGTGCCAGCAGTGAATGGGGCGGCACCGGGGAGCTGTTTTTT. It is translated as CASSEWGGTGELFF.

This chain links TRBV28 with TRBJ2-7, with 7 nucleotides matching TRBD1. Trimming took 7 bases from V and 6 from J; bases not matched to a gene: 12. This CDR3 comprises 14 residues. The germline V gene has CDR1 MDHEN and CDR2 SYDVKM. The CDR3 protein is CASMVFGTDLEQYF. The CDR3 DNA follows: TGTGCCAGCATGGTGTTCGGGACAGACCTCGAGCAGTACTTC.

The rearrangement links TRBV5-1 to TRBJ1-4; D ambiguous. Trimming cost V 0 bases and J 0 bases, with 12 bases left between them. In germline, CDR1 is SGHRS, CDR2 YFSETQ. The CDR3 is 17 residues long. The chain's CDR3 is CASSLGLRGSTNEKLFF. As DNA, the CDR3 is TGCGCCAGCAGCTTGGGTCTGCGGGGATCAACTAATGAAAAACTGTTTTTT. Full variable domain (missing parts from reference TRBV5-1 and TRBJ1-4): KAGVTQTPRYLIKTRGQQVTLSCSPISGHRSVSWYQQTPGQGLQFLFEYFSETQRNKGNFPGRFSGRQFSNSRSEMNVSTLELGDSALYLCASSLGLRGSTNEKLFFGSGTQLSVL.

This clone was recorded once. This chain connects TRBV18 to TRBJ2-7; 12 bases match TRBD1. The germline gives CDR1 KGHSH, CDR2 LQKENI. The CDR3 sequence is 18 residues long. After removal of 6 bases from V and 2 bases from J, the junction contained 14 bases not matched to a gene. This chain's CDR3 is CASSLRGTGGEWTYEQYF. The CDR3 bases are TGTGCCAGCTCCCTTCGGGGGACAGGGGGCGAGTGGACCTACGAGCAGTACTTC.

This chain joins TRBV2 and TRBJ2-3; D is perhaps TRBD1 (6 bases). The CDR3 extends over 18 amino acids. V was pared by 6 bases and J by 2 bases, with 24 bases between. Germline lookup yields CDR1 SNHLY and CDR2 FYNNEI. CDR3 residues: CASSDRLFIRSNTDTQYF. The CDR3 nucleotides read TGTGCCAGCAGCGACAGGCTCTTTATCCGTTCTAACACAGATACGCAGTATTTT.

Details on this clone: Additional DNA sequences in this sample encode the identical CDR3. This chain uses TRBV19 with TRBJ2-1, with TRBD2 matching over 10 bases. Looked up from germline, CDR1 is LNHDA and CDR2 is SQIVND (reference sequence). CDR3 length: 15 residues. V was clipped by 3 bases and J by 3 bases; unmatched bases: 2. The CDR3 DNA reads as TGTGCCAGTAGTATTGGACTAGCGGTCTACAATGAGCAGTTCTTC. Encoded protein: CASSIGLAVYNEQFF.

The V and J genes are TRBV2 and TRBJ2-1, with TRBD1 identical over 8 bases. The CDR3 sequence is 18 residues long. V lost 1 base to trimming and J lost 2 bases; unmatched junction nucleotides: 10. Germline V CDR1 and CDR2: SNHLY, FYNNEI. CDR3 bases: TGTGCCAGCAGTGAAGACCCCCGGACAGGGCCACCCTACAATGAGCAGTTCTTC. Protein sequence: CASSEDPRTGPPYNEQFF.

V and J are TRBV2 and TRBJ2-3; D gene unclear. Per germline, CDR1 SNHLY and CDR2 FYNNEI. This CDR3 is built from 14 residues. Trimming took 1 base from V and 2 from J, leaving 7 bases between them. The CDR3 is CASSEVTYTDTQYF. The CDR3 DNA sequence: TGTGCCAGCAGTGAAGTTACCTACACAGATACGCAGTATTTT.

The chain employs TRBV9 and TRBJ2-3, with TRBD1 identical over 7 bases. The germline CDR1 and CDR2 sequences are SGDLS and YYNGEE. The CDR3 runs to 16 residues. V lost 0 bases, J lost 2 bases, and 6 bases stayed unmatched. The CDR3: CASSVGGQILTDTQYF. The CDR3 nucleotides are TGTGCCAGCAGCGTAGGGGGACAGATTCTCACAGATACGCAGTATTTT.

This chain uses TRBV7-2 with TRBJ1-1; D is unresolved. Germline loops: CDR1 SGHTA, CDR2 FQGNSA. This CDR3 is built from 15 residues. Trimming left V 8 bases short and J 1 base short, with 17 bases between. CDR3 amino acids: CASYSFLSSNTEAFF. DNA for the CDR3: TGTGCCAGCTATTCGTTTCTCTCCTCGAACACTGAAGCTTTCTTT.

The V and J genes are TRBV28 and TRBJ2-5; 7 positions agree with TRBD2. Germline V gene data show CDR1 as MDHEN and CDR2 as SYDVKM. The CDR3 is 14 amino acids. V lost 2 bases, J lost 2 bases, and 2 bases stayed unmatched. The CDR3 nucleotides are TGTGCCAGCAGTTTAGGACTAGGGCAAGAGACCCAGTACTTC. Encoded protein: CASSLGLGQETQYF. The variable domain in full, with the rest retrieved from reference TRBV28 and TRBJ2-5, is DVKVTQSSRYLVKRTGEKVFLECVQDMDHENMFWYRQDPGLGLRLIYFSYDVKMKEKGDIPEGYSVSREKKERFSLILESASTNQTSMYLCASSLGLGQETQYFGPGTRLLVL.

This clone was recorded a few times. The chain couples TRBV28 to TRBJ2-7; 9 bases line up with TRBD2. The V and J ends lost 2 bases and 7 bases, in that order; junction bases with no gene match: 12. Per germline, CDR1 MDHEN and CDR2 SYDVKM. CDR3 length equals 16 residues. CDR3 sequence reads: CASSLPGGRAGGEQYF. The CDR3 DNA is TGTGCCAGCAGTTTACCGGGCGGGAGGGCTGGGGGGGAGCAGTACTTC.

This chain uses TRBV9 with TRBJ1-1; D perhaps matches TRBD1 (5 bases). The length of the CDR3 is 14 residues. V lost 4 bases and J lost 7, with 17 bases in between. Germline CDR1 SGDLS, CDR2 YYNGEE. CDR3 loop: CASSRTRQTYEAFF. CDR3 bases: TGTGCCAGCAGCAGGACACGACAGACCTATGAAGCTTTCTTT.

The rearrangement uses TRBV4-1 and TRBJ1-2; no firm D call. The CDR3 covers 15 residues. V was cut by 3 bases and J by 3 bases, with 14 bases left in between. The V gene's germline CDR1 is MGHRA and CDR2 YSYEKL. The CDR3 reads CASSHAGRRDYGYTF. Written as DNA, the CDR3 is TGCGCCAGCAGCCATGCCGGCAGGCGGGACTATGGCTACACCTTC.

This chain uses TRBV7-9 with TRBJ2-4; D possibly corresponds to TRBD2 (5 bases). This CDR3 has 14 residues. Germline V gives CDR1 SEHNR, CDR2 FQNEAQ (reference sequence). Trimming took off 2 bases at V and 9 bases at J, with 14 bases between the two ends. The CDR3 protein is CASSLLEGGVIQYF. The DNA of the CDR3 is TGTGCCAGCAGCTTATTAGAGGGTGGGGTCATTCAGTACTTC.

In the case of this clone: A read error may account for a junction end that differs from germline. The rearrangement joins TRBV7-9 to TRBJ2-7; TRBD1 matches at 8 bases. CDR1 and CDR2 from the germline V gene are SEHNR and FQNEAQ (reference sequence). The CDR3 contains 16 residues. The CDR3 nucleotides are TGTTCCAGCAGCTTAGCGTCCGGGACAGGCTCCTACGAGCAGTACTTC. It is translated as CSSSLASGTGSYEQYF.

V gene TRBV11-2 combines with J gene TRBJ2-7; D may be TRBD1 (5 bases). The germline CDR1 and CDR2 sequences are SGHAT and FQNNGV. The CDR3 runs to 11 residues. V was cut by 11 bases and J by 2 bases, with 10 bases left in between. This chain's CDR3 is CASQVAYEQYF. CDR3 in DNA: TGTGCCTCACAGGTTGCCTACGAGCAGTACTTC.

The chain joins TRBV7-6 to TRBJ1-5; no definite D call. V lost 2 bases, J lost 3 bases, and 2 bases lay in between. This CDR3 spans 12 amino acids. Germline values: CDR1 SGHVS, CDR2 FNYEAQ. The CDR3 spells CASSLLNQPQHF. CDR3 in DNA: TGTGCCAGCAGCTTACTCAATCAGCCCCAGCATTTT.

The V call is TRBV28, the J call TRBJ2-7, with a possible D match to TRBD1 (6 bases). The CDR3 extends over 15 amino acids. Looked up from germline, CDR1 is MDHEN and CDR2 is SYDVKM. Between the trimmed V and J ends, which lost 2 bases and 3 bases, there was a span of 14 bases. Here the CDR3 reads CASSLPTQGHYEQYF. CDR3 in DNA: TGTGCCAGCAGTTTACCTACCCAGGGGCACTACGAGCAGTACTTC.

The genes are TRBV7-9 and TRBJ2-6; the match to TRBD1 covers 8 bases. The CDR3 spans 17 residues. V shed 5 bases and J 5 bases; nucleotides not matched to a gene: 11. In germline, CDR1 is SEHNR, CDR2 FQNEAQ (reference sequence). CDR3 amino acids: CASSPSPQGVWANVLTF. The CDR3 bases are TGTGCCAGCAGCCCATCGCCACAGGGGGTCTGGGCCAACGTCCTGACTTTC.

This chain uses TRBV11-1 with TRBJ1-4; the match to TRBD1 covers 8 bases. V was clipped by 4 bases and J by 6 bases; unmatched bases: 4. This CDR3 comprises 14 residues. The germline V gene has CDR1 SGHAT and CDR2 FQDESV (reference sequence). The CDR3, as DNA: TGTGCCAGCAGCTCGGGACAGGCCCATGAAAAACTGTTTTTT. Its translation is CASSSGQAHEKLFF.

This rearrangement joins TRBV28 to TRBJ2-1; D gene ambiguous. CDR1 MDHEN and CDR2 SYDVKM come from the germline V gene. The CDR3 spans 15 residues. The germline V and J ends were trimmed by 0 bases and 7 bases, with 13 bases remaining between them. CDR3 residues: CASSLWSGFGNEQFF. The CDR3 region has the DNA TGTGCCAGCAGTTTATGGTCCGGATTCGGGAATGAGCAGTTCTTC.

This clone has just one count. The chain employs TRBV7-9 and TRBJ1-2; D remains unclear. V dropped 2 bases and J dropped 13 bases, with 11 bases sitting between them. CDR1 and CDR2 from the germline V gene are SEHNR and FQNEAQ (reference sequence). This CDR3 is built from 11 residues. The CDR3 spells CASSLQAQTTF. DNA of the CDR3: TGTGCCAGCAGCTTACAAGCCCAAACCACCTTC.

This chain's CDR3 is CASSRDRVKPDTQYF. The CDR3 DNA follows: TGTGCCAGCAGTAGGGACAGGGTTAAACCAGATACGCAGTATTTT. V gene TRBV6-5 combines with J gene TRBJ2-3; 9 bases map to TRBD1. The V gene end was trimmed by 5 bases and the J gene end by 4 bases; junction bases not matched to a gene: 7. Germline V gene data show CDR1 as MNHEY and CDR2 as SVGAGI. The CDR3 length is 15 residues.

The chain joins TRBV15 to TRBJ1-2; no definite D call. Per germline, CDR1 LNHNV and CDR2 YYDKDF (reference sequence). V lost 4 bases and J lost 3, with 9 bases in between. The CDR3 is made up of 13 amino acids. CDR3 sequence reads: CATSTRLDYGYTF. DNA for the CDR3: TGTGCCACCAGCACGCGGTTGGACTATGGCTACACCTTC.

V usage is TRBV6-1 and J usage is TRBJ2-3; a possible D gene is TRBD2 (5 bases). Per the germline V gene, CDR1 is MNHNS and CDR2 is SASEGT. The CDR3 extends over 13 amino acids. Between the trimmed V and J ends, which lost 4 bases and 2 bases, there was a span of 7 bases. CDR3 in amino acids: CASSGGNTDTQYF. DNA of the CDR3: TGTGCCAGCAGTGGAGGGAACACAGATACGCAGTATTTT.

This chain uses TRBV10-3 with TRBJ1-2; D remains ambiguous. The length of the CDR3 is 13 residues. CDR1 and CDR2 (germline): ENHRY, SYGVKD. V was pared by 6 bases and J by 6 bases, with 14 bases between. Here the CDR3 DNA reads TGTGCCATCAGCCACGAGTCAGGTGATGGCTACACCTTC. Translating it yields CAISHESGDGYTF.